The present T cell receptor (beta chain) was sequenced within a study of blood T cell repertoires in COVID-19. Sequencing was performed with immunoSEQ multiplex PCR; in TCRdb, only in-frame clones are kept and a portion is missing. The sample comprises some 300,000 clones, roughly 90% of which are singletons, and more than 0.8% rests with the top ten. Assignments of participants to cohorts depended upon their own reported clinical history. The CDR3 totals 13 residues. Germline CDR1 SGHVS, CDR2 FQNEAQ. Trimming shortened V by 1 base and J by 7 bases, and 8 bases separated the two germline ends. The chain employs TRBV7-8 and TRBJ2-1; D ambiguous. Sequencing was carried out using PBMCs or T cells enriched from blood (not recorded which). The receptor comes from a woman in her 30s who had recovered from COVID-19. As DNA, the CDR3 is TGTGCCAGCAGCTTAGTAACCGGGAATGAGCAGTTCTTC. Translating gives CASSLVTGNEQFF.